This is a list of T cell receptor beta chains from one sample in a study of blood T cell repertoires in COVID-19. This table comes from immunoSEQ multiplex PCR, and its TCRdb copy is limited to in-frame clones, with some not included. Counted here are about 270,000 clones, 80% to 95% occurring once; the ten biggest clones make up about 3%. The sample consisted of PBMCs or T cells enriched from blood (not recorded which). These receptors all come from a man aged 40-49 years who had been exposed to COVID-19. Each CDR3 is given with its conserved first and last residue. A D gene is named only where the DNA matches it firmly. A clone size is listed for some rows: how often the clone was seen (once, few, many), or a class if it is expanded.

j_call d_call clone_size v_call cdr3_nt cdr3_aa
TRBJ1-2 . . TRBV28 TGTGCCAGCAGTTTCGACTATGGCTACACCTTC CASSFDYGYTF
TRBJ2-1 TRBD1 . TRBV19 TGTGCCAGTAGAAAGGACAGGAGCTCCTACAATGAGCAGTTCTTC CASRKDRSSYNEQFF
TRBJ2-7 . . TRBV5-5 TGTGCCAGCAGCTTTACAGGGAGAGGGGTGGACGAGCAGTACTTC CASSFTGRGVDEQYF
TRBJ2-2 . . TRBV30 TGTGCCTGGAGGACTACGAACACCGGGGAGCTGTTTTTT CAWRTTNTGELFF
TRBJ1-1 . . TRBV14 TGTGCCAGCAGCCAAAAGGGGGACACTGAAGCTTTCTTT CASSQKGDTEAFF
TRBJ2-7 . . TRBV6-5 TGTGCCAGCACACCCCTGAGGGGGAAGTACGAGCAGTACTTC CASTPLRGKYEQYF
TRBJ1-6 . . TRBV30 TGTGCCTGGAGTGGGGCACCAAACTATAATTCACCCCTCCACTTT CAWSGAPNYNSPLHF
TRBJ1-3 TRBD1 . TRBV9 TGTGCCAGCAGCGTAGGCCCGAACCGACAGGGGCACACCATATATTTT CASSVGPNRQGHTIYF
TRBJ1-2 . . TRBV5-1 TGCGCCAGCAGCGAGGGGAGCGGGGCTTGGGTCGGCTACACCTTC CASSEGSGAWVGYTF
TRBJ2-3 TRBD2 . TRBV18 TGTGCCAGCTCATTCCTAGCGGGAGGTCTGACAGATACGCAGTATTTT CASSFLAGGLTDTQYF
TRBJ1-2 . . TRBV29-1 TGCAGCGTTGGACGTAGCGCAGGGGAGTATGGCTACACCTTC CSVGRSAGEYGYTF
TRBJ1-1 . . TRBV7-8 TGTGCCAGCAGCTTAGTCTCGTCTGGGGGGGTAGCTTTCTTT CASSLVSSGGVAFF
TRBJ2-7 . . TRBV11-2 TGTGCCAGCAGCCCGAACAGGGTAGGGGAGCAGTACTTC CASSPNRVGEQYF
TRBJ2-7 TRBD2 once TRBV15 TGTGCCACCAGCTCGGGCGGGAGGCTCTACGAGCAGTACTTC CATSSGGRLYEQYF
TRBJ1-4 TRBD1 . TRBV7-9 TGTGCCAGCAGCGCCTGGGGAGGTGACAGGGGGCCTGAAAAACTGTTTTTT CASSAWGGDRGPEKLFF
TRBJ2-7 . . TRBV11-3 TGTGCCAGCAGCTTTAGCTCCTACGAGCAGTACTTC CASSFSSYEQYF
TRBJ1-6 TRBD1 . TRBV19 TGTGCCAGTAGTATCTTAACAGGGGATTCGAGAGGCTCACCCCTCCACTTT CASSILTGDSRGSPLHF
TRBJ2-7 TRBD1 . TRBV2 TGTGCCAGATCAGAAGTAGGGGGCGACTACGAGCAGTACTTC CARSEVGGDYEQYF
TRBJ2-3 . . TRBV5-4 TGTGCCAGCAGCTTGTTTAGTACAGTTCGCACAGATACGCAGTATTTT CASSLFSTVRTDTQYF
TRBJ1-2 . once TRBV18 TGTGCCAGCTCACCTACCCTTGGAGGGGAAAACGGCTACACCTTC CASSPTLGGENGYTF
TRBJ2-5 TRBD2 . TRBV3-1/TRBV3-2 TGTGCCAGCAGCCAAGATAATGGGGGACTAGCGGGACAGGAGACCCAGTACTTC CASSQDNGGLAGQETQYF
TRBJ2-2 . . TRBV4-1 TGCGCCAGCAGCCTAGCGCCAGGGGACACCGGGGAGCTGTTTTTT CASSLAPGDTGELFF
TRBJ1-3 TRBD1 once TRBV2 TGTGCCAGCAGCCGGGACAGCCTTGCCTCTGGAAACACCATATATTTT CASSRDSLASGNTIYF
TRBJ1-1 TRBD1 . TRBV3-1/TRBV3-2 TGTGCCAGCAGCCAAGCCGTGGACAGGATGACTGAAGCTTTCTTT CASSQAVDRMTEAFF
TRBJ2-5 . few TRBV3-1/TRBV3-2 TGTGCCAGCAGCCAAGTCGGTTCCAGGCGGGGAGAGACCCAGTACTTC CASSQVGSRRGETQYF
TRBJ1-1 TRBD1 . TRBV15 TGTGCCACCAGCAGAAGTCCGGGACAGGGAGACACTGAAGCTTTCTTT CATSRSPGQGDTEAFF
TRBJ2-2 . once TRBV11-1 TGTGCCAGCAGCTTATTCGACGGGGGCACCGGGGAGCTGTTTTTT CASSLFDGGTGELFF
TRBJ2-3 . . TRBV7-9 TGTGCCAGCAGCTTAGCGGAGGATACGCAGTATTTT CASSLAEDTQYF
TRBJ1-1 . . TRBV7-9 TGTGCCAGCAGCTTCCTGGCGGGGGGCCCTGAAGCTTTCTTT CASSFLAGGPEAFF
TRBJ1-1 . . TRBV27 TGTGCCAGCACCCCGTTCGGGGTGAACACTGAAGCTTTCTTT CASTPFGVNTEAFF
TRBJ1-2 . . TRBV10-3 TGTGCCATCAGTGAGTCGGTCCCCCGGGAGGCTCTCACCTTC CAISESVPREALTF
TRBJ2-5 TRBD2 . TRBV28 TGTGCCAGCAGTTCGGGGGAGGGCCTGGAGACCCAGTACTTC CASSSGEGLETQYF
TRBJ2-3 TRBD1 . TRBV27 TGTGCCAGCAGTTCCGACAGGGAATGGGCAGATACGCAGTATTTT CASSSDREWADTQYF
TRBJ2-1 . . TRBV5-4 TGTGCCAGCAGCTTGGGGGGGCGCTCCTACAATGAGCAGTTCTTC CASSLGGRSYNEQFF
TRBJ1-5 . . TRBV30 TGTGCCTGGAATCAGGGGTATAGCAATCAGCCCCAGCATTTT CAWNQGYSNQPQHF
TRBJ2-7 . few TRBV9 TGTGCCAGCAGCGTAGACGCGGTTAGCTCCTACGAGCAGTACTTC CASSVDAVSSYEQYF
TRBJ2-2 . . TRBV5-4 TGTGCCAGCAGTAGAGATTTGTCGAACACCGGGGAGCTGTTTTTT CASSRDLSNTGELFF
TRBJ2-2 TRBD2 . TRBV18 TGTGCCAGCTCACCGTCGGAGGCTAGCGGGAACACCGGGGAGCTGTTTTTT CASSPSEASGNTGELFF
TRBJ2-1 . . TRBV6-2/TRBV6-3 TGTGCCAGCAGTCGGGACTTGGGGCAACTTGAGCAGTTCTTC CASSRDLGQLEQFF
TRBJ1-2 . . TRBV15 TGTGCCACCAGCGGGATGAGGACAGAGTCATATGGCTACACCTTC CATSGMRTESYGYTF
TRBJ1-1 TRBD1 . TRBV6-1 TGTGCCAGCAGTGAAGAGGGGGCTTATAGTCTGAACACTGAAGCTTTCTTT CASSEEGAYSLNTEAFF
TRBJ1-3 . . TRBV4-2 TGTGCCAGCAGCCAAGATACAAGAAACACCATATATTTT CASSQDTRNTIYF
TRBJ1-3 . . TRBV28 TGTGCCAGCAGTTTACCAGGGGCTGGAAACACCATATATTTT CASSLPGAGNTIYF